This TCR beta chain appears in the sequencing data of a study of cytomegalovirus exposure and HLA in healthy donors. The assay was immunoSEQ multiplex PCR, and TCRdb's table has in-frame clones only and misses some. The table has 110,000 to 150,000 clones, 94% seen once. Trimming at V came to 4 bases and at J to 1 base, leaving 4 bases not matched to a gene. The germline gives CDR1 SNHLY, CDR2 FYNNEI. The CDR3 runs to 15 residues. Sequenced input: PBMCs. The clonotype comes from a young man in good health and CMV-seropositive. V usage is TRBV2 and J usage is TRBJ2-3; 8 bases are shared with TRBD1. Here the CDR3 reads CASSVYRGGTDTQYF. The CDR3, as DNA: TGTGCCAGCAGTGTTTACAGGGGGGGCACAGATACGCAGTATTTT.